This T cell receptor beta chain was sequenced in a study of blood T cell repertoires in COVID-19. Across the study: The samples span acute and convalescent COVID-19 from the United States, Italy and Spain. From T cells, B-cell-depleted T cells, or PBMCs came the material, which was cDNA or gDNA.

Original processing notes: Scientists estimated how many nucleated cells there were by amplifying reference gene primers. Using immunoSEQ multiplex PCR, the repertoire was profiled, and TCRdb retains in-frame clones only, with some absent. The V and J calls and the clone size are those of that table, but D and trimming were determined from the DNA. The sample includes 150,000 to 200,000 clones, roughly 91% of them seen just once. The CDR3 totals 15 residues. The V gene's germline CDR1 is SEHNR and CDR2 FQNEAQ (reference sequence). This TCR was recovered from a woman aged 50 to 65 with acute or convalescent COVID-19. The chain recombines TRBV7-9 with TRBJ2-2, with D perhaps matching TRBD1 (6 bases). What was sequenced was peripheral blood. CDR3 loop: CAATPPGAGTGELFF. In nucleotides, the CDR3 is TGTGCAGCCACCCCTCCAGGGGCTGGCACCGGGGAGCTGTTTTTT.